One sample yielded the 9 T cell receptor beta chains listed below, sequenced in a study of CD8+CD57+ T cells in acquired aplastic anemia. TCR beta VDJ and CDR3 were profiled, and genomic DNA was the template. MiXCR, applied by TCRdb to the reads, yields one record per CDR3 protein. The sample consists of 150,000 to 200,000 distinct CDR3 sequences, approximately 44% of them appearing once. Sequenced input: sorted CD4+, CD8+, or CD8+CD57+ T cells (not recorded which) from PBMCs. The receptor source for this set is a human donor in good health.

The table lists this clonotype with many counts. The CDR3 DNA reads TGTGCCAGCAGCGGAGGGATCGCGGGTACGCAGTATTTT. Its translation: CASSGGIAGTQYF. This rearrangement joins TRBV6-1 to TRBJ2-3; weak D call: TRBD2 (6 bases). The CDR3 contains 13 residues. V lost 6 bases, J lost 8 bases, and 15 bases lay in between. Germline-derived CDR1 and CDR2 are MNHNS and SASEGT.

The chain joins TRBV24-1 to TRBJ1-5, with unresolved D. Germline V CDR1 and CDR2: KGHDR, SFDVKD. V lost 2 bases and J lost 3, with 7 bases in between. CDR3 length: 14 residues. The CDR3: CATSDSGANQPQHF. The CDR3, as DNA: TGTGCCACCAGTGATTCCGGAGCCAATCAGCCCCAGCATTTT.

CDR3 residues: CASSPKLQGGDFF. CDR3 nucleotide sequence: TGCGCCAGCAGCCCCAAACTACAGGGTGGTGATTTCTTT. The chain employs TRBV4-1 and TRBJ1-1; weak D call: TRBD1 (6 bases). Per the germline V gene, CDR1 is MGHRA and CDR2 is YSYEKL. The V end lost 4 bases, the J end lost 13 bases, and 19 bases lay between the germline ends. The CDR3 covers 13 residues.

This clonotype was counted a single time. One end of the junction varies from germline; a read error may be responsible. The chain is built from TRBV10-3 and TRBJ2-4; the D gene could be TRBD1 or TRBD2 (5 bases each). Germline CDR1 reads ENHRY; CDR2 reads SYGVKD. CDR3 size: 17 residues. CDR3 amino acids: CAISETGAGIAKNTQYF. DNA of the CDR3: TGTGCCATCAGCGAGACTGGGGCGGGTATAGCCAAAAACACTCAGTACTTC.

This clonotype has a count of ten or more. The genes are TRBV19 and TRBJ2-1; 7 nucleotides line up with TRBD1. The J segment lost 0 bases and the V segment lost 5 bases, leaving 10 bases of the junction unmatched. The CDR3 is 17 residues long. Germline V CDR1 and CDR2: LNHDA, SQIVND (reference sequence). The CDR3 nucleotides are TGTGCCAGTAGTGGCCGGGACAGATCTAGCTCCTACAATGAGCAGTTCTTC. Protein: CASSGRDRSSSYNEQFF.

This clonotype was recorded many times. The chain has TRBV30 and TRBJ2-7; D gene unclear. CDR3 length: 14 amino acids. Germline lookup yields CDR1 GTSNPN and CDR2 SVGIG (reference sequence). Trimming removed 2 bases at V and 6 bases at J, with 17 bases between. The CDR3 bases are TGTGCCTGGAGTTCCGGACCCCGGCCGGGCGAGCAGTACTTC. This encodes CAWSSGPRPGEQYF.

The chain couples TRBV20-1 to TRBJ1-2, with TRBD1 matching 9 bases. Germline lookup yields CDR1 DFQATT and CDR2 SNEGSKA (reference sequence). The CDR3 runs to 17 residues. The junction had 16 bases not matched to a gene; V was cut back by 6 bases and J by 2 bases. CDR3 sequence reads: CSAILTWTGVVNYGYTF. The CDR3 nucleotides read TGCAGTGCCATCCTGACTTGGACAGGGGTGGTCAACTATGGCTACACCTTC.

The V gene is TRBV7-9, the J gene TRBJ2-7; D is possibly TRBD1 (5 bases). V was clipped by 5 bases and J by 3 bases, with 11 bases between them. Germline CDR1 SEHNR, CDR2 FQNEAQ (reference sequence). This CDR3 comprises 13 residues. The CDR3, as DNA: TGTGCCAGCAGCGTTGGACAATTCTACGAGCAGTACTTC. Its protein is CASSVGQFYEQYF.

The gene calls are TRBV3-1 and TRBJ1-1, with unresolved D. The germline V gene encodes CDR1 LGHDT and CDR2 YNNKEL (reference sequence). V dropped 1 base and J dropped 2 bases, with 8 bases sitting between them. The CDR3 has 14 amino acids. In DNA, the CDR3 is TGTGCCAGCAGCCAAGGACACACCAACACTGAAGCTTTCTTT. As protein: CASSQGHTNTEAFF.